The next 27 T cell receptor beta chains were all read from a single sample in a study of radiation and T cells in renal cell carcinoma. Noted treatment: 15 Gy SBRT to primary tumor, nephrectomy 4 weeks later. Profiled with immunoSEQ multiplex PCR; TCRdb holds only in-frame clones, not every one. The sample lists around 21,000 clones, 47% occurring once. Sequencing used tumor tissue, obtained from a patient whose treatment included radiotherapy and nephrectomy. Receptor source: a woman aged 50 to 65 with renal cell carcinoma.

This clone has ten or more counts. The chain is built from TRBV7-3 and TRBJ2-1; D is unresolved. Per germline, CDR1 SGHTA and CDR2 FQGTGA. The V end lost 5 bases, the J end lost 7 bases, and 12 bases lay between the germline ends. This CDR3 comprises 13 residues. The CDR3 here is CASSPDFENEQFF. CDR3 nucleotide sequence: TGTGCCAGCAGCCCTGACTTCGAGAATGAGCAGTTCTTC.

Here the CDR3 DNA reads TGTGCCAGCAGCTTAGTGGATCGGGGGAACACTGAAGCTTTCTTT. Amino acids: CASSLVDRGNTEAFF. The chain carries TRBV7-8 and TRBJ1-1; D is unclear. This CDR3 has 15 amino acids. CDR1 SGHVS and CDR2 FQNEAQ come from the germline V gene. V dropped 1 base and J dropped 1 base, with 10 bases sitting between them.

The chain has TRBV4-3 and TRBJ2-5; 8 bases fit TRBD1. The germline gives CDR1 LGHNA, CDR2 YSLEER. This CDR3 has 15 residues. With V trimmed by 4 bases and J by 3 bases, 7 bases remained unmatched. For the CDR3, the DNA is TGCGCCAGCAGCCGAACCTACAGGGGGGAAGAGACCCAGTACTTC. Translation gives CASSRTYRGEETQYF.

The rearrangement joins TRBV5-6 to TRBJ2-7, with 12 bases aligning to TRBD1. Unmatched junction bases numbered 3, after V lost 0 bases and J lost 5 bases. CDR3 length equals 15 residues. Per germline, CDR1 SGHDT and CDR2 YYEEEE. The DNA of the CDR3 is TGTGCCAGCAGCTTGGCCGGGACAGGGGGCCACGAGCAGTACTTC. It encodes CASSLAGTGGHEQYF.

This clone was picked up a small number of times. This chain joins TRBV19 and TRBJ1-1, with D maybe TRBD1 (5 bases). V lost 5 bases and J lost 4, with 11 bases in between. Looked up from germline, CDR1 is LNHDA and CDR2 is SQIVND (reference sequence). The CDR3 sequence is 13 residues long. Written as DNA, the CDR3 is TGTGCCAGTAGTGTAGGGGCGGCCACTGAAGCTTTCTTT. This sequence encodes CASSVGAATEAFF.

This chain uses TRBV13 with TRBJ2-1; D remains ambiguous. The CDR3 totals 14 residues. With 4 bases removed from V and 1 base from J, the gap between germline ends came to 8 bases. Looked up from germline, CDR1 is PRHDT and CDR2 is FYEKMQ (reference sequence). As DNA, the CDR3 is TGTGCCAGCAGCTCCGGGCCGTCCTACAATGAGCAGTTCTTC. This codes for CASSSGPSYNEQFF.

This clone was recorded many times. J is TRBJ1-1 and V is TRBV5-1; tentatively, D is TRBD1 (5 bases). The V gene lost 1 base and the J gene lost 5 bases, with 12 bases spanning the gap. The CDR3 extends over 14 amino acids. Germline V CDR1 and CDR2: SGHRS, YFSETQ. The CDR3 DNA follows: TGCGCCAGCAGCTTGACGGGGGACTTTACTGAAGCTTTCTTT. This gives the protein CASSLTGDFTEAFF.

In this sample, this clone turned up a few times. The CDR3 nucleotides read TGTGCCAGCAGCTTAGGGCCCGTGGGTAGCGGGGGGGACGAGTTCGACGAGCAGTACTTC. It is translated as CASSLGPVGSGGDEFDEQYF. The chain recombines TRBV7-8 with TRBJ2-7; 11 bases are a match to TRBD2. Germline CDR1 is SGHVS and CDR2 is FQNEAQ. V gave up 1 base and J gave up 5 bases; unmatched junction bases: 19. This CDR3 is 20 amino acids long.

This rearrangement joins TRBV29-1 to TRBJ2-3; the match to TRBD1 covers 8 bases. The CDR3 loop spans 13 amino acids. CDR1 and CDR2 (germline): SQVTM, ANQGSEA. Unmatched junction bases numbered 3, after V lost 6 bases and J lost 1 base. The chain's CDR3 is CSVSTGGTDTQYF. The CDR3 coding sequence is TGCAGCGTATCGACAGGGGGCACAGATACGCAGTATTTT.

This clone showed up just a few times. V and J are TRBV18 and TRBJ1-2; D unclear. V gave up 1 base and J gave up 0 bases, with 9 bases separating them. This CDR3 comprises 15 residues. Germline V lookup: CDR1 KGHSH, CDR2 LQKENI. CDR3 coding DNA: TGTGCCAGCTCACCACAGCAGCAATCTAACTATGGCTACACCTTC. Its protein is CASSPQQQSNYGYTF. The complete variable domain, with remaining parts taken from reference TRBV18 and TRBJ1-2, reads NAGVMQNPRHLVRRRGQEARLRCSPMKGHSHVYWYRQLPEEGLKFMVYLQKENIIDESGMPKERFSAEFPKEGPSILRIQQVVRGDSAAYFCASSPQQQSNYGYTFGSGTRLTVV.

This clone appeared once. This chain connects TRBV18 to TRBJ1-5; possibly TRBD1 for D (6 bases). The CDR3 sequence is 18 residues long. Trimming removed 6 bases from V and 2 bases from J, with 23 bases in between. Germline values: CDR1 KGHSH, CDR2 LQKENI. CDR3 loop: CASSPGDGGGRGNQPQHF. The CDR3, as DNA: TGTGCCAGCTCTCCGGGGGACGGAGGGGGGAGAGGCAATCAGCCCCAGCATTTT.

This clone has a count of ten or more. The chain recombines TRBV5-4 with TRBJ2-6, with 7 bases matching TRBD1. Germline V gene sequence: CDR1 SGHNT, CDR2 YYREEE (reference sequence). There are 18 residues in the CDR3. V trimming: 0 bases; J trimming: 1 base; junction bases outside the gene matches: 7. In DNA, the CDR3 is TGTGCCAGCAGCTTGGGACAGGGTCTTGTTTCTGGGGCCAACGTCCTGACTTTC. Encoded protein: CASSLGQGLVSGANVLTF.

The chain recombines TRBV6-5 with TRBJ2-7, with a weak D call TRBD1 (5 bases). CDR1 and CDR2 from the germline V gene are MNHEY and SVGAGI. V lost 7 bases to trimming and J lost 2 bases, with 18 bases between them. The CDR3 length is 15 residues. CDR3 region: CASKVHLTETYEQYF. The DNA of the CDR3 is TGTGCCAGCAAGGTACACTTGACAGAGACCTACGAGCAGTACTTC.

The rearrangement joins TRBV18 to TRBJ2-2; possibly TRBD2 for D (5 bases). The germline V gene has CDR1 KGHSH and CDR2 LQKENI. V lost 1 base to trimming and J lost 5 bases, with 11 bases between them. The CDR3 spans 15 residues. DNA for the CDR3: TGTGCCAGCTCACCACTCGGGAAAATGACCGGGGAGCTGTTTTTT. Translated, it gives CASSPLGKMTGELFF.

This clone has more than one count but fewer than ten. The V call is TRBV4-1, the J call TRBJ1-5; maybe TRBD1 (5 bases). V was trimmed by 3 bases and J by 0 bases, leaving 9 bases between them. Germline values: CDR1 MGHRA, CDR2 YSYEKL. This CDR3 has 15 amino acids. As DNA, the CDR3 is TGCGCCAGCAGCCAGGGGGGAAATAGCAATCAGCCCCAGCATTTT. Amino acids: CASSQGGNSNQPQHF.

The chain combines TRBV7-2 with TRBJ1-1; D remains unclear. Germline lookup yields CDR1 SGHTA and CDR2 FQGNSA. The CDR3 runs 13 residues. V was shortened by 2 bases and J by 7 bases, with 11 bases between the two germline ends. CDR3 nucleotides: TGTGCCAGCAGCTTAAGCCAGTCCGTTGAAGCTTTCTTT. Encoded protein: CASSLSQSVEAFF. Full variable domain (outside the CDR3, taken from reference TRBV7-2 and TRBJ1-1): GAGVSQSPSNKVTEKGKDVELRCDPISGHTALYWYRQSLGQGLEFLIYFQGNSAPDKSGLPSDRFSAERTGGSVSTLTIQRTQQEDSAVYLCASSLSQSVEAFFGQGTRLTVV.

This clone was observed a handful of times. The J gene is TRBJ2-7, the V gene TRBV7-9; D gene ambiguous. V was trimmed by 1 base and J by 6 bases, leaving 4 bases between them. Germline V lookup: CDR1 SEHNR, CDR2 FQNEAQ (reference sequence). The CDR3 is 11 residues long. The CDR3 nucleotides read TGTGCCAGCAGCTTAGTTGCCGAGCAGTACTTC. The encoded protein is CASSLVAEQYF.

The CDR3, as DNA: TGTGCCAGCAGTTACTCTCCTAGCACCCACGAGCAGTACTTC. Protein sequence: CASSYSPSTHEQYF. The chain recombines TRBV6-5 with TRBJ2-7; a weak D match, TRBD2 (5 bases). V shed 0 bases and J shed 5 bases, with 11 bases lying between them. This CDR3 is 14 amino acids long. Germline CDR1 and CDR2: MNHEY and SVGAGI.

With regard to this clone: The same CDR3 also results from other DNA sequences found in this sample. The chain employs TRBV5-5 and TRBJ1-1; perhaps TRBD1 as D (6 bases). V was shortened by 0 bases and J by 5 bases, with 11 bases between the two germline ends. Germline CDR1 and CDR2: SGHKS and YYEKEE (reference sequence). This CDR3 is 14 amino acids long. For the CDR3, the DNA is TGTGCCAGCAGCTTGGTTCGGGGGCGGACTGAAGCTTTCTTT. Translating it yields CASSLVRGRTEAFF.

This clone qualifies as large. The chain couples TRBV7-2 to TRBJ2-5; TRBD2 aligns across 8 bases. Germline V lookup: CDR1 SGHTA, CDR2 FQGNSA. V gave up 4 bases and J gave up 5 bases; unmatched junction bases: 9. This CDR3 region has 15 residues. The CDR3 loop is CASSSHGGAGETQYF. CDR3 nucleotide sequence: TGTGCCAGCAGCTCCCACGGGGGGGCGGGGGAGACCCAGTACTTC.

V is TRBV7-8 and J is TRBJ1-1; 8 nucleotides align to TRBD1. The germline gives CDR1 SGHVS, CDR2 FQNEAQ. The CDR3 consists of 19 residues. The V and J ends lost 4 bases and 3 bases, in that order; junction bases with no gene match: 19. For the CDR3, the DNA is TGTGCCAGCAGCTCACGACAGGACAGGGTCGGTTGGGGGGACACTGAAGCTTTCTTT. Translated: CASSSRQDRVGWGDTEAFF.

V is TRBV5-1 and J is TRBJ1-2; D unclear. The germline gives CDR1 SGHRS, CDR2 YFSETQ. This CDR3 region has 15 residues. V was trimmed by 0 bases and J by 3 bases, leaving 12 bases between them. CDR3 protein: CASSLDTYEDYGYTF. Written as DNA, the CDR3 is TGCGCCAGCAGCTTGGACACCTATGAGGACTATGGCTACACCTTC.

This chain joins TRBV10-3 and TRBJ2-1; D is perhaps TRBD1 (5 bases). Germline CDR1 ENHRY, CDR2 SYGVKD. The V end lost 7 bases, the J end lost 2 bases, and 15 bases lay between the germline ends. This CDR3 comprises 15 residues. The CDR3 protein is CAITGGAGPYNEQFF. In DNA form, the CDR3 reads TGTGCCATCACCGGTGGGGCTGGTCCCTACAATGAGCAGTTCTTC.

The chain uses TRBV5-6 and TRBJ1-1; no firm D call. Germline CDR1 SGHDT, CDR2 YYEEEE. This CDR3 comprises 14 residues. Trimming took off 1 base at V and 3 bases at J, with 10 bases between the two ends. The CDR3 DNA is TGTGCCAGCAGCTTGACTGGGGTAGACACTGAAGCTTTCTTT. Its translation is CASSLTGVDTEAFF. The full variable domain, in which reference TRBV5-6 and TRBJ1-1 provide the parts outside the CDR3, is DAGVTQSPTHLIKTRGQQVTLRCSPKSGHDTVSWYQQALGQGPQFIFQYYEEEERQRGNFPDRFSGHQFPNYSSELNVNALLLGDSALYLCASSLTGVDTEAFFGQGTRLTVV.

This CDR3 is CASSLPRENTEAFF. DNA for the CDR3: TGTGCCAGCAGCTTGCCGAGAGAGAACACTGAAGCTTTCTTT. The chain combines TRBV5-6 with TRBJ1-1, with D hard to call. This CDR3 has 14 residues. Trimming left V 1 base short and J 1 base short, with 8 bases between. In germline, CDR1 is SGHDT, CDR2 YYEEEE.

The chain links TRBV6-6 to TRBJ1-5; the D gene is possibly TRBD1 (6 bases). The CDR3 has 14 amino acids. Germline V lookup: CDR1 MNHNY, CDR2 SVGAGI (reference sequence). The germline V and J ends were trimmed by 4 bases and 3 bases, with 10 bases remaining between them. The CDR3 nucleotides are TGTGCCAGCAGTTTCAGGGGATCCAATCAGCCCCAGCATTTT. It encodes CASSFRGSNQPQHF.

This clone was observed at least ten times. J is TRBJ1-2 and V is TRBV5-1; no definite D call. The germline V and J ends were trimmed by 1 base and 3 bases, with 4 bases remaining between them. This CDR3 is built from 12 residues. From germline, CDR1 is SGHRS and CDR2 YFSETQ. This chain's CDR3 is CASSLTDYGYTF. DNA for the CDR3: TGCGCCAGCAGCTTGACGGACTATGGCTACACCTTC.